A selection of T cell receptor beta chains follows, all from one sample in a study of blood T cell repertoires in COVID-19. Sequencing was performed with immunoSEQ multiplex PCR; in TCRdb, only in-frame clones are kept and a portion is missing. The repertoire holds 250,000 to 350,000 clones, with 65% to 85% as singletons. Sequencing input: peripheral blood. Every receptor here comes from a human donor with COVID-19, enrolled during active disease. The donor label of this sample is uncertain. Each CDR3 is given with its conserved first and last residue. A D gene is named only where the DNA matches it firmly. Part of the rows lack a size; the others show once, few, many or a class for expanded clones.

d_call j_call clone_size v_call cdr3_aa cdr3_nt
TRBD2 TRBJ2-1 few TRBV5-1 CASSLASGRNYNEQFF TGCGCCAGCAGCTTGGCTAGCGGGAGGAATTACAATGAGCAGTTCTTC
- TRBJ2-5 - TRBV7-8 CASSLVYAPPQETQYF TGTGCCAGCAGCTTAGTATACGCGCCCCCGCAAGAGACCCAGTACTTC
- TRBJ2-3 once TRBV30 CAWSVENTQYF TGTGCCTGGAGTGTAGAGAATACGCAGTATTTT
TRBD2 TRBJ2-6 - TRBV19 CASTPRAGEAPGANVLTF TGTGCCAGTACCCCCCGGGCGGGAGAAGCCCCTGGGGCCAACGTCCTGACTTTC
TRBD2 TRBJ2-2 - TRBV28 CASPGTSGRANTGELFF TGTGCCAGTCCCGGGACTAGCGGGAGGGCCAACACCGGGGAGCTGTTTTTT
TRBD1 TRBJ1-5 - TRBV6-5 CASRPTGGNQPQHF TGTGCCAGCAGGCCGACAGGGGGCAATCAGCCCCAGCATTTT
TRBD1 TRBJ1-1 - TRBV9 CASSVDQGELAFF TGTGCCAGCAGCGTAGACCAGGGGGAGTTGGCTTTCTTT
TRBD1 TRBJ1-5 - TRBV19 CASMGQYNQPQHF TGTGCCAGTATGGGACAGTACAATCAGCCCCAGCATTTT
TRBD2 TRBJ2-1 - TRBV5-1 CASSPAGFGNEQFF TGCGCCAGCAGCCCAGCGGGATTCGGCAATGAGCAGTTCTTC
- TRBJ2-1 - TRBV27 CASRGHRGHNEQFF TGTGCCAGCAGAGGACATAGGGGCCACAATGAGCAGTTCTTC
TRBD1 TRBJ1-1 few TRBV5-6 CASSLVQGTGEAFF TGTGCCAGCAGCTTAGTACAGGGGACCGGTGAAGCTTTCTTT
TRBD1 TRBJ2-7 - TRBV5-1 CASSRTGGGHEQYF TGCGCCAGCAGCCGGACAGGGGGCGGGCACGAGCAGTACTTC
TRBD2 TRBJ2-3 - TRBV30 CAWRGLAGSDTQYF TGTGCCTGGAGGGGACTAGCGGGGTCAGATACGCAGTATTTT
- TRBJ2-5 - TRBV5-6 CASSTLTVLQETQYF TGTGCCAGCAGCACCCTGACAGTCCTCCAAGAGACCCAGTACTTC
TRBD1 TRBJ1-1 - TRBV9 CASSGGTGGTEAFF TGTGCCAGCAGCGGGGGGACAGGTGGGACTGAAGCTTTCTTT
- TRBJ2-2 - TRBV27 CASSLSSLGAGELFF TGTGCCAGCAGTTTATCGAGCCTGGGCGCCGGGGAGCTGTTTTTT
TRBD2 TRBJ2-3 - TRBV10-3 CAVGGRVGDTQYF TGTGCCGTCGGCGGGAGGGTCGGGGATACGCAGTATTTT
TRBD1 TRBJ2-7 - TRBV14 CASSHGQGPIYEQYF TGTGCCAGCAGCCACGGACAGGGGCCCATCTACGAGCAGTACTTC
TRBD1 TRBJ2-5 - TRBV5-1 CASSLRLGGEGETQYF TGCGCCAGCAGCTTGCGTCTAGGGGGCGAGGGAGAGACCCAGTACTTC
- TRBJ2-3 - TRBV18 CASSGRSGPTDTQYF TGTGCCAGCTCAGGGAGGAGCGGGCCCACAGATACGCAGTATTTT
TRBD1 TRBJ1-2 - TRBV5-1 CASSATGVFNYGYTF TGCGCCAGCAGCGCCACAGGGGTGTTTAACTATGGCTACACCTTC
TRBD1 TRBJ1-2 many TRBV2 CASSAGTGSNYGYTF TGTGCCAGCAGCGCCGGGACAGGATCTAACTATGGCTACACCTTC